This passage covers 10 T cell receptor beta chains from one sample sequenced in a study of metastatic and nonmetastatic thyroid tumors. Before thyroid surgery, none of the patients had received any treatment. TCRdb ran MiXCR on the PCR reads. Among 50,000 to 70,000 clones listed, less than 5% were seen once. The sequenced sample was blood. Every receptor here comes from a female donor with papillary thyroid cancer or a benign thyroid nodule (not recorded which). Some clones in this sample may be carry-over from other donors' samples.

The chain uses TRBV7-2 and TRBJ1-1, with D unclear. The length of the CDR3 is 12 residues. Germline CDR1 reads SGHTA; CDR2 reads FQGNSA. V dropped 6 bases and J dropped 0 bases, with 5 bases sitting between them. Here the CDR3 reads CASSFMNTEAFF. Here the CDR3 DNA reads TGTGCCAGCAGTTTTATGAACACTGAAGCTTTCTTT.

This clone was seen repeatedly, ten times or more. The gene calls are TRBV20-1 and TRBJ2-3, with a weak D call TRBD2 (5 bases). Germline V gene lookup returns CDR1 DFQATT and CDR2 SNEGSKA (reference sequence). Trimming left V 0 bases short and J 2 bases short, with 15 bases between. The CDR3 totals 16 residues. The CDR3 loop reads CSAREASSVPTDTQYF. The DNA for the CDR3 is TGCAGTGCTAGAGAGGCTAGCAGCGTACCCACAGATACGCAGTATTTT.

This clone showed up many times. This chain connects TRBV2 to TRBJ2-6, with TRBD1 as a possible D gene (8 bases). Trimming cost V 11 bases and J 2 bases, with 16 bases left between them. Germline V gene sequence: CDR1 SNHLY, CDR2 FYNNEI. The CDR3 runs to 15 residues. The CDR3 loop reads CAASGTGPGANVLTF. The CDR3 bases are TGTGCCGCCAGCGGGACAGGTCCTGGGGCCAACGTCCTGACTTTC.

This clone was seen more than once but under ten times. The rearrangement links TRBV28 to TRBJ2-1; 8 nucleotides match TRBD1. CDR1 and CDR2 (germline): MDHEN, SYDVKM. The CDR3 covers 14 residues. Here the CDR3 reads CATLGTGGYNEQFF. The CDR3 nucleotides read TGTGCGACCCTCGGGACAGGAGGGTACAATGAGCAGTTCTTC.

This clone was observed many times. The V gene is TRBV19, the J gene TRBJ1-2; 7 nucleotides align to TRBD1. Germline loops: CDR1 LNHDA, CDR2 SQIVND (reference sequence). This CDR3 comprises 14 residues. With V trimmed by 4 bases and J by 0 bases, 2 bases remained unmatched. Here the CDR3 DNA reads TGTGCCAGTAGTACGACAGGGTCTAACTATGGCTACACCTTC. This sequence encodes CASSTTGSNYGYTF.

This clone was observed at least ten times. The chain recombines TRBV2 with TRBJ1-1, with D hard to call. Looked up from germline, CDR1 is SNHLY and CDR2 is FYNNEI. This CDR3 contains 11 residues. V was pared by 8 bases and J by 4 bases, with 8 bases between. DNA for the CDR3: TGTGCCAGCGGGCTGGGCACTGAAGCTTTCTTT. Residues: CASGLGTEAFF.

This clone was recorded many times. A much bigger clone sits one base away, suggesting this may be a read error. The CDR3 bases are TGCAGTGCTAGCCATCGCAGGGAGTTCTTCGCCTTC. Encoded protein: CSASHRREFFAF. This rearrangement joins TRBV20-1 to TRBJ1-2; D perhaps matches TRBD1 (5 bases). The CDR3 is 12 amino acids. The germline CDR1 and CDR2 sequences are DFQATT and SNEGSKA (reference sequence).

This clone was detected only a few times. The J gene is TRBJ2-7, the V gene TRBV13, with TRBD2 matching 11 bases. This CDR3 comprises 16 residues. Germline V gives CDR1 PRHDT, CDR2 FYEKMQ (reference sequence). The V segment lost 3 bases and the J segment 5 bases; nucleotides outside the gene matches: 9. The CDR3 is CASSFTLAGGRHEQYF. The CDR3 region has the DNA TGTGCCAGCAGCTTTACTTTAGCGGGAGGGCGGCACGAGCAGTACTTC.

This clone was detected ten times or more. In the same sample, other DNA sequences code for this CDR3. The V call is TRBV20-1, the J call TRBJ2-3, with D uncertain. The CDR3 runs to 12 residues. The germline gives CDR1 DFQATT, CDR2 SNEGSKA (reference sequence). The ends were cut back, 6 bases at V and 2 bases at J, with 9 bases in the middle. The CDR3 here is CSAWQDTDTQYF. The CDR3, as DNA: TGCAGTGCCTGGCAGGACACAGATACGCAGTATTTT.

This clone showed up many times. DNA of the CDR3: TGTGCCAGCAGCTCCCGACAGGGCTCCACTGAAGCTTTCTTT. It specifies CASSSRQGSTEAFF. This chain connects TRBV11-3 to TRBJ1-1; 7 bases match TRBD1. CDR3 length: 14 amino acids. V dropped 4 bases and J dropped 4; count of bases not matched to a gene: 6. In germline, CDR1 is SGHNT, CDR2 YENEEA.